Shown below are 25 T cell receptor beta chains from a single sample sequenced in a study of blood T cell repertoires in COVID-19. Assay used: immunoSEQ multiplex PCR; TCRdb lists only in-frame clones, some missing. The data hold about 440,000 clones, with about 92% observed a single time. Specimen: PBMCs or T cells enriched from blood (not recorded which). The receptor source for this set is a man in his late teens or twenties who had recovered from COVID-19.

This sequence joins TRBV10-1 and TRBJ1-6; D is possibly TRBD1 (5 bases). This CDR3 contains 13 residues. Deletions cut 3 bases from V and 8 bases from J, with 8 bases between. The germline V gene encodes CDR1 WNHNN and CDR2 SYGVQD (reference sequence). The CDR3 sequence is CASSDRADSPLHF. CDR3 coding DNA: TGCGCCAGCAGTGACAGGGCCGATTCACCCCTCCACTTT.

The chain has TRBV3-1 (or the pseudogene TRBV3-2) and TRBJ1-1; D gene uncertain. Germline V gives CDR1 LGHDT, CDR2 YNNKEL (reference sequence). Trimming shortened V by 0 bases and J by 7 bases, and 6 bases separated the two germline ends. The CDR3 totals 12 residues. The CDR3 sequence is CASSQDVSEAFF. DNA of the CDR3: TGTGCCAGCAGCCAAGATGTGAGTGAAGCTTTCTTT.

About this clone itself: The same CDR3 also results from other DNA sequences found in this sample. J is TRBJ2-1 and V is TRBV27, with TRBD2 as a possible D gene (6 bases). CDR1 and CDR2 from the germline V gene are MNHEY and SMNVEV (reference sequence). The CDR3 is made up of 15 amino acids. The germline V and J ends were trimmed by 0 bases and 0 bases, with 6 bases remaining between them. CDR3 nucleotide sequence: TGTGCCAGCAGTTTATCCGGGAGCTCCTACAATGAGCAGTTCTTC. Protein sequence: CASSLSGSSYNEQFF.

The CDR3, as DNA: TGTGCCGTTAACCCGCGACAGGGAGGCAATCAGCCCCAGCATTTT. Residues: CAVNPRQGGNQPQHF. The J gene is TRBJ1-5, the V gene TRBV28; 7 bases are a match to TRBD1. This CDR3 is 15 amino acids long. CDR1 and CDR2 (germline): MDHEN, SYDVKM. The ends lost 11 bases at V and 2 bases at J; junction bases unmatched: 12. The full variable domain, its missing parts supplied by reference TRBV28 and TRBJ1-5, is DVKVTQSSRYLVKRTGEKVFLECVQDMDHENMFWYRQDPGLGLRLIYFSYDVKMKEKGDIPEGYSVSREKKERFSLILESASTNQTSMYLCAVNPRQGGNQPQHFGDGTRLSIL.

This clone showed up just once. The rearrangement links TRBV27 to TRBJ1-6; maybe TRBD1 (5 bases). From germline, CDR1 is MNHEY and CDR2 SMNVEV (reference sequence). CDR3 length: 14 residues. V lost 6 bases and J lost 13, with 19 bases in between. This CDR3 is CASSPGTARIPLHF. The DNA of the CDR3 is TGTGCCAGCAGCCCGGGGACTGCCCGGATCCCCCTCCACTTT.

This clone was picked up one time. The chain joins TRBV5-4 to TRBJ1-1, with D perhaps TRBD1 (5 bases). V gave up 0 bases and J gave up 2 bases, with 11 bases separating them. The CDR3 consists of 15 residues. Per germline, CDR1 SGHNT and CDR2 YYREEE (reference sequence). The CDR3 region has the DNA TGTGCCAGCAGCTTGGCCGTCGGGGGTAACACTGAAGCTTTCTTT. This codes for CASSLAVGGNTEAFF.

This clone was counted a single time. The chain is built from TRBV9 and TRBJ1-2, with TRBD1 matching over 8 bases. Trimming at V came to 4 bases and at J to 10 bases, leaving 15 bases not matched to a gene. CDR3 size: 15 residues. From germline, CDR1 is SGDLS and CDR2 YYNGEE. The CDR3 coding sequence is TGTGCCAGCAGCCCCCAGATTGGCAGGGGGCAGGACTACACCTTC. Amino acids: CASSPQIGRGQDYTF.

The rearrangement uses TRBV5-1 and TRBJ1-2; 7 bases agree with TRBD1. CDR3 length: 16 residues. The germline V gene has CDR1 SGHRS and CDR2 YFSETQ. The junction had 14 bases not matched to a gene; V was cut back by 6 bases and J by 3 bases. CDR3 bases: TGCGCCAGCAACTTCGGGGCCCCGGGACAGTACTATGGCTACACCTTC. The encoded protein is CASNFGAPGQYYGYTF. Based on the CDR3 plus reference TRBV5-1 and TRBJ1-2, the full variable domain is KAGVTQTPRYLIKTRGQQVTLSCSPISGHRSVSWYQQTPGQGLQFLFEYFSETQRNKGNFPGRFSGRQFSNSRSEMNVSTLELGDSALYLCASNFGAPGQYYGYTFGSGTRLTVV.

V and J are TRBV9 and TRBJ1-1; no definite D call. The CDR3 sequence is 14 residues long. Looked up from germline, CDR1 is SGDLS and CDR2 is YYNGEE. V was shortened by 4 bases and J by 5 bases, with 15 bases between the two germline ends. CDR3 in DNA: TGTGCCAGCAGCCCGAATGGACCGGGGACTGAAGCTTTCTTT. Translation: CASSPNGPGTEAFF.

The chain couples TRBV28 to TRBJ2-3; 12 positions match TRBD1. The V segment lost 5 bases and the J segment 7 bases; nucleotides outside the gene matches: 7. This CDR3 comprises 15 residues. Per the germline V gene, CDR1 is MDHEN and CDR2 is SYDVKM. The CDR3 protein is CASSLPGQGANTQYF. CDR3 coding DNA: TGTGCCAGCAGTCTTCCGGGACAGGGGGCTAATACGCAGTATTTT. Full variable domain (rest looked up from reference TRBV28 and TRBJ2-3): DVKVTQSSRYLVKRTGEKVFLECVQDMDHENMFWYRQDPGLGLRLIYFSYDVKMKEKGDIPEGYSVSREKKERFSLILESASTNQTSMYLCASSLPGQGANTQYFGPGTRLTVL.

There are a few counts of this clone. The genes are TRBV6-1 and TRBJ2-7; possibly TRBD2 for D (5 bases). The germline CDR1 and CDR2 sequences are MNHNS and SASEGT. V was pared by 3 bases and J by 6 bases, with 9 bases between. The CDR3 length is 12 residues. CDR3 bases: TGTGCCAGCAGTGACCCGGGGTTCGAGCAGTACTTC. This encodes CASSDPGFEQYF.

The rearrangement links TRBV19 to TRBJ2-1; TRBD1 matches at 8 bases. The CDR3 sequence is 16 residues long. The ends lost 5 bases at V and 2 bases at J; junction bases unmatched: 8. Germline V gene data show CDR1 as LNHDA and CDR2 as SQIVND (reference sequence). This CDR3 is CASSLGTGIPYNEQFF. As DNA, the CDR3 is TGTGCCAGTAGTTTGGGGACAGGAATACCCTACAATGAGCAGTTCTTC.

The chain carries TRBV27 and TRBJ1-1; the D gene is possibly TRBD1 (5 bases). Germline V lookup: CDR1 MNHEY, CDR2 SMNVEV (reference sequence). This CDR3 has 14 residues. Deletions cut 5 bases from V and 2 bases from J, with 12 bases between. The CDR3 sequence is CASSLFDRNTEAFF. CDR3 in DNA: TGTGCCAGCAGTCTCTTCGACAGAAACACTGAAGCTTTCTTT.

This clone showed up just once. The genes are TRBV7-9 and TRBJ1-2; D not certain. The CDR3 has 13 residues. V was cut by 1 base and J by 7 bases, with 10 bases left in between. From germline, CDR1 is SEHNR and CDR2 FQNEAQ (reference sequence). CDR3 residues: CASSLVFAGGYTF. DNA for the CDR3: TGTGCCAGCAGCTTAGTATTTGCGGGTGGCTACACCTTC.

This chain uses TRBV16 with TRBJ1-4; 7 bases fit TRBD1. This CDR3 comprises 15 residues. Germline loops: CDR1 KGHSY, CDR2 FQNENV. V was pared by 7 bases and J by 5 bases, with 10 bases of the junction left unmatched. The CDR3 DNA is TGTGCCAGCAAGGATCCGGGACAGCTGAATGAAAAACTGTTTTTT. It codes for CASKDPGQLNEKLFF.

This clone has a single count. The gene calls are TRBV6-2 or TRBV6-3 and TRBJ1-4, with D possibly TRBD1 on 6 matching bases. Germline V gene sequence: CDR1 MNHEY, CDR2 SVGEGT. There are 14 residues in the CDR3. The ends were cut back, 3 bases at V and 7 bases at J, with 12 bases in the middle. CDR3 amino acids: CASSYGTQTEKLFF. Here the CDR3 DNA reads TGTGCCAGCAGTTATGGGACACAGACTGAAAAACTGTTTTTT.

The chain has TRBV7-9 and TRBJ2-1, with 12 bases aligning to TRBD2. Looked up from germline, CDR1 is SEHNR and CDR2 is FQNEAQ (reference sequence). The CDR3 runs 14 residues. V was pared by 7 bases and J by 8 bases, with 6 bases of the junction left unmatched. The CDR3 protein is CASTLAGGPDEQFF. Here the CDR3 DNA reads TGTGCCAGCACCCTAGCGGGGGGGCCCGATGAGCAGTTCTTC.

V and J are TRBV7-3 and TRBJ2-3; TRBD2 is a possible D gene (6 bases). Germline-derived CDR1 and CDR2 are SGHTA and FQGTGA. Trimming shortened V by 5 bases and J by 0 bases, and 18 bases separated the two germline ends. The CDR3 runs 17 residues. The CDR3 loop is CASSQGDGGVSTDTQYF. DNA of the CDR3: TGTGCCAGCAGCCAAGGAGACGGCGGGGTTAGCACAGATACGCAGTATTTT.

This chain links TRBV9 with TRBJ1-1, with D possibly being TRBD1 (6 bases). The germline V and J ends were trimmed by 0 bases and 4 bases, with 13 bases remaining between them. This CDR3 spans 15 amino acids. The V gene's germline CDR1 is SGDLS and CDR2 YYNGEE. The CDR3, as DNA: TGTGCCAGCAGCGTAGATGGGGGCGGTATCACTGAAGCTTTCTTT. Translated, it gives CASSVDGGGITEAFF.

This chain connects TRBV21-1 to TRBJ1-4; TRBD1, the table's D call, was not compared with the DNA. TRBV21-1 represents a pseudogene. This CDR3 region has 14 residues. Here the CDR3 reads CASSKGAPDEKLFF. In nucleotides, the CDR3 is TGTGCCAGCAGCAAAGGGGCTCCGGATGAAAAACTGTTTTTT.

The rearrangement links TRBV29-1 to TRBJ1-2, with 8 positions matching TRBD1. V dropped 4 bases and J dropped 8; count of bases not matched to a gene: 6. The germline gives CDR1 SQVTM, CDR2 ANQGSEA. This CDR3 comprises 12 residues. In DNA, the CDR3 is TGCAGCGTTGTGCAGGGGGCAGGAGGCTACACCTTC. Its translation: CSVVQGAGGYTF.

This clone has a single count. V and J are TRBV5-4 and TRBJ2-1; 10 bases are shared with TRBD2. V gave up 2 bases and J gave up 4 bases; unmatched junction bases: 3. Germline lookup yields CDR1 SGHNT and CDR2 YYREEE (reference sequence). The CDR3 is 15 amino acids. CDR3 sequence reads: CASSFDSGRYNEQFF. Written as DNA, the CDR3 is TGTGCCAGCAGCTTCGATAGCGGGAGGTACAATGAGCAGTTCTTC.

Written as DNA, the CDR3 is TGTGCCAGCAGCGTAGACAGCAATAGCAATCAGCCCCAGCATTTT. Its translation is CASSVDSNSNQPQHF. The chain joins TRBV9 to TRBJ1-5; no clear D. The CDR3 has 15 amino acids. Deletions cut 0 bases from V and 0 bases from J, with 7 bases between. The germline gives CDR1 SGDLS, CDR2 YYNGEE.

The chain is built from TRBV5-1 and TRBJ2-1, with TRBD1 matching over 8 bases. The germline CDR1 and CDR2 sequences are SGHRS and YFSETQ. The CDR3 runs to 13 residues. V trimming: 2 bases; J trimming: 9 bases; junction bases outside the gene matches: 4. The CDR3 here is CASSFGQGGEQFF. DNA of the CDR3: TGCGCCAGCAGCTTCGGACAGGGAGGTGAGCAGTTCTTC.

This clone was recorded only once. The chain combines TRBV6-5 with TRBJ1-5, with no clear D. The CDR3 extends over 10 amino acids. With 5 bases removed from V and 6 bases from J, the gap between germline ends came to 2 bases. Per the germline V gene, CDR1 is MNHEY and CDR2 is SVGAGI. CDR3 protein: CASSRQPQHF. The CDR3 DNA reads as TGTGCCAGCAGTCGTCAGCCCCAGCATTTT.